Each of the 19 T cell receptor beta chains below was sequenced from the same sample in a study of cytomegalovirus exposure and HLA in healthy donors. Primers for the PCR totalled 60 Vbeta and 13 Jbeta. The assay was immunoSEQ multiplex PCR, and TCRdb's table has in-frame clones only and misses some. The repertoire holds around 100,000 clones, with over 75% as singletons. The sequencing input was PBMCs. These receptor sequences come from a man aged 35 to 55 in good health and CMV-seropositive.

The chain employs TRBV18 and TRBJ2-2; 8 bases align to TRBD1. Germline loops: CDR1 KGHSH, CDR2 LQKENI. The CDR3 spans 17 residues. V lost 0 bases, J lost 6 bases, and 9 bases stayed unmatched. DNA for the CDR3: TGTGCCAGCTCACCACCGGACAGGGTCACTGGGGCCGGGGAGCTGTTTTTT. It codes for CASSPPDRVTGAGELFF.

The chain uses TRBV18 and TRBJ2-5; TRBD2 is a possible D gene (6 bases). The assigned J gene may be wrong: the sequence end matches TRBJ2-7 better. Germline-derived CDR1 and CDR2 are KGHSH and LQKENI. The CDR3 sequence is 15 residues long. The CDR3 loop is CASSPPAGSTYEQYF. In DNA form, the CDR3 reads TGTGCCAGCTCACCACCGGCGGGATCGACCTACGAGCAGTACTTC.

The rearrangement uses TRBV18 and TRBJ1-1, with D perhaps TRBD1 (5 bases). V was trimmed by 3 bases and J by 4 bases, leaving 18 bases between them. CDR1 KGHSH and CDR2 LQKENI come from the germline V gene. CDR3 length: 16 amino acids. In DNA, the CDR3 is TGTGCCAGCTCACCCACCCGGGGGAGGGCGGGCACTGAAGCTTTCTTT. This codes for CASSPTRGRAGTEAFF.

This rearrangement joins TRBV7-9 to TRBJ1-1, with D perhaps matching TRBD1 (6 bases). The germline V and J ends were trimmed by 5 bases and 1 base, with 8 bases remaining between them. CDR3 length equals 13 residues. Germline V lookup: CDR1 SEHNR, CDR2 FQNEAQ (reference sequence). Here the CDR3 reads CASSPQGNTEAFF. CDR3 nucleotides: TGTGCCAGCAGCCCACAGGGGAACACTGAAGCTTTCTTT.

With respect to this clone: Other DNA sequences of this sample code for an identical CDR3. The genes are TRBV5-8 and TRBJ2-3; D is uncertain. The CDR3 contains 13 residues. V dropped 5 bases and J dropped 2 bases, with 9 bases sitting between them. Per the germline V gene, CDR1 is SGHTS and CDR2 is YDEGEE. The CDR3 nucleotides are TGTGCCAGCAGTCGCGGATACACAGATACGCAGTATTTT. This codes for CASSRGYTDTQYF.

This clone was seen just once. The rearrangement links TRBV10-3 to TRBJ2-3; possibly TRBD1 for D (6 bases). Trimming removed 5 bases from V and 6 bases from J, with 15 bases in between. This CDR3 comprises 14 residues. Germline CDR1 and CDR2: ENHRY and SYGVKD. The CDR3 region is CAISSQGWDDTQYF. CDR3 DNA: TGTGCCATCAGTTCACAGGGTTGGGACGATACGCAGTATTTT.

The CDR3 nucleotides read TGTGCCAGTAGGAGACCTGGGGCGGCCTCCTACGAGCAGTACTTC. Its translation: CASRRPGAASYEQYF. The rearrangement joins TRBV19 to TRBJ2-7, with a possible D match to TRBD1 (5 bases). V was pared by 6 bases and J by 0 bases, with 15 bases between. Germline CDR1 is LNHDA and CDR2 is SQIVND (reference sequence). The CDR3 covers 15 residues.

In nucleotides, the CDR3 is TGTGCCAGCAGCTTAGCTCTAAACGAGGATGAAAAACTGTTTTTT. Translating gives CASSLALNEDEKLFF. This chain uses TRBV7-9 with TRBJ1-4; D gene ambiguous. CDR1 and CDR2 from the germline V gene are SEHNR and FQNEAQ (reference sequence). This CDR3 is 15 amino acids long. V lost 0 bases, J lost 6 bases, and 11 bases lay in between.

The chain couples TRBV7-6 to TRBJ2-1, with a possible D match to TRBD1 (5 bases). V was cut by 5 bases and J by 4 bases, with 18 bases left in between. The germline CDR1 and CDR2 sequences are SGHVS and FNYEAQ. The CDR3 covers 16 residues. The CDR3 region has the DNA TGTGCCAGCAGCGTGACAGTTAATCAATTTTACAATGAGCAGTTCTTC. This gives the protein CASSVTVNQFYNEQFF.

The J gene is TRBJ2-5, the V gene TRBV7-9; the match to TRBD1 covers 8 bases. CDR3 length: 15 residues. Losses at the gene ends were 5 bases for V and 0 bases for J; bases not matched to a gene: 5. Germline V gene lookup returns CDR1 SEHNR and CDR2 FQNEAQ (reference sequence). DNA of the CDR3: TGTGCCAGCAGCCAAGGGGACAGGTACCAAGAGACCCAGTACTTC. The encoded protein is CASSQGDRYQETQYF. Together with reference TRBV7-9 and TRBJ2-5, the CDR3 gives the full variable domain: DTGVSQNPRHKITKRGQNVTFRCDPISEHNRLYWYRQTLGQGPEFLTYFQNEAQLEKSRLLSDRFSAERPKGSFSTLEIQRTEQGDSAMYLCASSQGDRYQETQYFGPGTRLLVL.

The chain combines TRBV9 with TRBJ2-7; weak D call: TRBD2 (5 bases). Germline V lookup: CDR1 SGDLS, CDR2 YYNGEE. The CDR3 length is 14 residues. V lost 0 bases to trimming and J lost 7 bases, with 14 bases between them. DNA of the CDR3: TGTGCCAGCAGCGTAGGGCACTCCTCGGGGGAGCAGTACTTC. Its protein product is CASSVGHSSGEQYF. The entire variable domain, with the rest obtained from reference TRBV9 and TRBJ2-7, is as follows: DSGVTQTPKHLITATGQRVTLRCSPRSGDLSVYWYQQSLDQGLQFLIQYYNGEERAKGNILERFSAQQFPDLHSELNLSSLELGDSALYFCASSVGHSSGEQYFGPGTRLTVT.

This chain links TRBV4-2 with TRBJ2-2; possibly TRBD2 for D (5 bases). The CDR3 totals 15 residues. Germline-derived CDR1 and CDR2 are LGHNA and YNFKEQ. V dropped 3 bases and J dropped 0 bases, with 8 bases sitting between them. For the CDR3, the DNA is TGTGCCAGCAGCCAGCCGGGAACGAACACCGGGGAGCTGTTTTTT. Translated, it gives CASSQPGTNTGELFF.

In its sample, this clone was seen a few times. V and J are TRBV6-5 and TRBJ1-1; D might be TRBD1 (6 bases). Germline assignment: CDR1 MNHEY and CDR2 SVGAGI. The CDR3 loop spans 13 amino acids. V lost 7 bases, J lost 5 bases, and 14 bases lay in between. CDR3: CASTRQGMTEAFF. CDR3 DNA: TGTGCCAGCACCCGGCAGGGGATGACTGAAGCTTTCTTT.

The gene calls are TRBV2 and TRBJ1-3, with D tentatively TRBD1 (6 bases). This CDR3 spans 13 amino acids. Germline values: CDR1 SNHLY, CDR2 FYNNEI. Trimming removed 6 bases at V and 2 bases at J, with 8 bases between. DNA of the CDR3: TGTGCCAGCAGCTGGGACACTGGAAACACCATATATTTT. The encoded protein is CASSWDTGNTIYF. The whole variable domain, remainder taken from reference TRBV2 and TRBJ1-3, is EPEVTQTPSHQVTQMGQEVILRCVPISNHLYFYWYRQILGQKVEFLVSFYNNEISEKSEIFDDQFSVERPDGSNFTLKIRSTKLEDSAMYFCASSWDTGNTIYFGEGSWLTVV.

V usage is TRBV28 and J usage is TRBJ1-1, with 8 bases matching TRBD1. V was pared by 3 bases and J by 5 bases, with 8 bases of the junction left unmatched. This CDR3 is built from 15 residues. CDR1 is MDHEN and CDR2 is SYDVKM in the germline V gene. This CDR3 reads CASSLRQGIFTEAFF. The CDR3 nucleotides read TGTGCCAGCAGTTTGAGACAGGGGATTTTTACTGAAGCTTTCTTT.

This clone was observed a handful of times. The V and J genes are TRBV7-2 and TRBJ2-1; 8 bases map to TRBD1. Germline CDR1 reads SGHTA; CDR2 reads FQGNSA. V was clipped by 5 bases and J by 8 bases; unmatched bases: 11. The CDR3 is 15 residues long. The CDR3 nucleotides read TGTGCCAGCAGCCACTCCGGACAGGGAGGCGATGAGCAGTTCTTC. Its translation is CASSHSGQGGDEQFF.

This clone was seen a single time. The CDR3: CASSLISGTPGNEQFF. CDR3 DNA: TGTGCCAGCAGTTTAATTTCCGGGACTCCCGGCAATGAGCAGTTCTTC. V is TRBV28 and J is TRBJ2-1, with D maybe TRBD2 (6 bases). Trimming removed 2 bases from V and 6 bases from J, with 17 bases in between. Germline V lookup: CDR1 MDHEN, CDR2 SYDVKM. This CDR3 spans 16 amino acids. The full variable domain, with the rest looked up from reference TRBV28 and TRBJ2-1, is DVKVTQSSRYLVKRTGEKVFLECVQDMDHENMFWYRQDPGLGLRLIYFSYDVKMKEKGDIPEGYSVSREKKERFSLILESASTNQTSMYLCASSLISGTPGNEQFFGPGTRLTVL.

This clone was observed a handful of times. The rearrangement links TRBV7-9 to TRBJ1-2; the match to TRBD1 covers 7 bases. The CDR3 extends over 14 amino acids. V was clipped by 2 bases and J by 0 bases; unmatched bases: 0. Germline values: CDR1 SEHNR, CDR2 FQNEAQ (reference sequence). The DNA of the CDR3 is TGTGCCAGCAGCTTACAGGGGGCTAACTATGGCTACACCTTC. Translated: CASSLQGANYGYTF.

The chain uses TRBV18 and TRBJ2-5; D call uncertain. CDR1 KGHSH and CDR2 LQKENI come from the germline V gene. V dropped 0 bases and J dropped 0 bases, with 5 bases sitting between them. The CDR3 is made up of 14 amino acids. The CDR3 coding sequence is TGTGCCAGCTCACCACCCCAGTACCAAGAGACCCAGTACTTC. This encodes CASSPPQYQETQYF.